The source of this T cell receptor beta chain is a study of T-cell memory formation after mild COVID-19. Study in general: In these data, TCR clusters were largely donor specific. Study-wide points: That cross-reactive memory joined was suggested by some responding clones appearing in pre-infection memory.

Germline lookup yields CDR1 SGHVS and CDR2 FQNEAQ. The CDR3 runs to 12 residues. V was clipped by 6 bases and J by 6 bases, with 11 bases between them. On this clonotype itself: Its specificity is not known.

From 5'RACE with constant-segment primers came TCR alpha and TCR beta cDNA libraries that carried sample barcodes and UMIs. MiXCR, applied by TCRdb to the 5' RACE reads, yields one record per CDR3 protein. The sample holds around 510,000 distinct CDR3 sequences, about 20% seen once. This receptor was obtained from an adult woman who had mild COVID-19 (a few samples of this study predate the infection). Cell type and time point are not known. Sequencing used PBMCs or a T cell subset sorted from them (not recorded which). This sequence joins TRBV7-8 and TRBJ1-1; D unresolved. CDR3 coding DNA: TGTGCCAGCAGGAGGGTGGACGCTGAAGCTTTCTTT. Its translation is CASRRVDAEAFF. The variable domain in full, completed from reference TRBV7-8 and TRBJ1-1, reads GAGVSQSPRYKVAKRGQDVALRCDPISGHVSLFWYQQALGQGPEFLTYFQNEAQLDKSGLPSDRFFAERPEGSVSTLKIQRTQQEDSAVYLCASRRVDAEAFFGQGTRLTVV.